This passage covers 6 T cell receptor beta chains from one sample sequenced in a study of breast tumors, draining lymph nodes, adjacent tissues. TCRdb re-derived calls from the multiplex PCR reads in MiXCR, one entry per CDR3 protein. The table has approximately 40,000 distinct CDR3 sequences, just over 35% seen once; the top ten hold roughly 10%. The material sequenced was breast tumor tissue. The source is a female donor with breast cancer. Some clones in this sample may be carry-over from other donors' samples.

This clonotype was counted many times. V gene TRBV15 combines with J gene TRBJ2-3; 12 bases match TRBD2. The CDR3 is 19 amino acids. V trimming: 0 bases; J trimming: 0 bases; junction bases outside the gene matches: 7. CDR1 and CDR2 from the germline V gene are LNHNV and YYDKDF (reference sequence). In DNA form, the CDR3 reads TGTGCCACCAGCAGAGAAGGGCTAGCGGGAGGGCCCAGCACAGATACGCAGTATTTT. As protein: CATSREGLAGGPSTDTQYF. The full variable domain, rest sourced from reference TRBV15 and TRBJ2-3, is DAMVIQNPRYQVTQFGKPVTLSCSQTLNHNVMYWYQQKSSQAPKLLFHYYDKDFNNEADTPDNFQSRRPNTSFCFLDIRSPGLGDTAMYLCATSREGLAGGPSTDTQYFGPGTRLTVL.

This clonotype was seen repeatedly, ten times or more. The chain carries TRBV6-2 or TRBV6-3 and TRBJ2-7, with unresolved D. The CDR3 extends over 11 amino acids. The V end lost 5 bases, the J end lost 4 bases, and 6 bases lay between the germline ends. CDR1 and CDR2 (germline): MNHEY, SVGEGT. The DNA for the CDR3 is TGTGCCAGCAGTCTAGGGTACGAGCAGTACTTC. Its protein product is CASSLGYEQYF.

This clonotype appeared many times. The chain joins TRBV12-3 or TRBV12-4 to TRBJ2-3; the D is unclear. V was clipped by 0 bases and J by 2 bases, with 12 bases between them. The CDR3 spans 16 residues. The CDR3 sequence: CASSLAQPGPTDTQYF. Written as DNA, the CDR3 is TGTGCCAGCAGTTTAGCGCAACCGGGCCCCACAGATACGCAGTATTTT.

The chain is built from TRBV7-2 and TRBJ2-4, with 11 bases identical to TRBD2. Germline values: CDR1 SGHTA, CDR2 FQGNSA. The junction had 13 bases not matched to a gene; V was cut back by 6 bases and J by 0 bases. The CDR3 is 19 residues long. The CDR3 reads CASSYWASGRKLAKNIQYF. The CDR3 DNA follows: TGTGCCAGCAGTTACTGGGCTAGCGGGAGGAAACTAGCCAAAAACATTCAGTACTTC.

The chain employs TRBV11-2 and TRBJ2-1; TRBD2 matches 16 bases. Germline V lookup: CDR1 SGHAT, CDR2 FQNNGV. This CDR3 has 17 amino acids. Trimming cost V 4 bases and J 2 bases; bases outside gene matches: 2. The CDR3 loop reads CASSSGLAGGAYNEQFF. Here the CDR3 DNA reads TGTGCCAGCAGCTCGGGACTAGCGGGAGGGGCCTACAATGAGCAGTTCTTC. Supplemented by reference TRBV11-2 and TRBJ2-1, the full variable domain reads EAGVAQSPRYKIIEKRQSVAFWCNPISGHATLYWYQQILGQGPKLLIQFQNNGVVDDSQLPKDRFSAERLKGVDSTLKIQPAKLEDSAVYLCASSSGLAGGAYNEQFFGPGTRLTVL.

Of note for this clonotype: This sequence may be a read error, since a much larger clone differs from it by one base. This rearrangement joins TRBV15 to TRBJ2-1, with D uncertain. The length of the CDR3 is 12 residues. CDR1 and CDR2 (germline): LNHNV, YYDKDF (reference sequence). Trimming pared 0 bases from V and 15 bases from J, leaving 12 bases between. The CDR3 region has the DNA TGTGCCACCAGCAGAGATCTGTCCGGCGTGTTCTTC. Its protein product is CATSRDLSGVFF.